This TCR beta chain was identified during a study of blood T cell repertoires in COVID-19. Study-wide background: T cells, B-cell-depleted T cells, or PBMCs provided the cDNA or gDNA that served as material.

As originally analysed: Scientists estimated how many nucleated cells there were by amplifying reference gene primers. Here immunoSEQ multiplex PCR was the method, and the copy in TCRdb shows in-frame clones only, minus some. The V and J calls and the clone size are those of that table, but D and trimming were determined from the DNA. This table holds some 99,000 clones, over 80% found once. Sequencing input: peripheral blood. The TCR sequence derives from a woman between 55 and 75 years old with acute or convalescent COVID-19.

The CDR3 bases are TGCGCCAGCAGCCCTACCGGAGCGGAGGGTGAGCAGTTCTTC. Protein sequence: CASSPTGAEGEQFF. The gene calls are TRBV5-1 and TRBJ2-1; D possibly corresponds to TRBD2 (6 bases). Trimming took 4 bases from V and 9 from J, leaving 17 bases between them. The germline V gene encodes CDR1 SGHRS and CDR2 YFSETQ. CDR3 length: 14 amino acids.